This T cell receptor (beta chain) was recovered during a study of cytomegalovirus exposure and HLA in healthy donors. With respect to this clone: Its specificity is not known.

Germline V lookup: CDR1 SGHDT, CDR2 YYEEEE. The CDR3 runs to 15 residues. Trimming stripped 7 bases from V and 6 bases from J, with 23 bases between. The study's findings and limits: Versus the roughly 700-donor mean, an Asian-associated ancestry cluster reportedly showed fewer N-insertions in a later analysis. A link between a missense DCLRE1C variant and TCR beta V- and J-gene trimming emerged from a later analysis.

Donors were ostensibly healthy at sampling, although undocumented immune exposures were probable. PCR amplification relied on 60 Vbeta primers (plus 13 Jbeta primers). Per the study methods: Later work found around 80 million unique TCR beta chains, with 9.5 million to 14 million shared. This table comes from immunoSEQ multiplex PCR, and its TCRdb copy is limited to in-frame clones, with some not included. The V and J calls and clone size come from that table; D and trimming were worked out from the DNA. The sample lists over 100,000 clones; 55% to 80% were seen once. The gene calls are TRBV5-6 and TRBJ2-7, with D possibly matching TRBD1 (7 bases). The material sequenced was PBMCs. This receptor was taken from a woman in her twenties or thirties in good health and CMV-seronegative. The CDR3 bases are TGTGCCAGCGCCCGGTGGACGGCAGGGGGGTCCGAGCAGTACTTC. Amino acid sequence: CASARWTAGGSEQYF. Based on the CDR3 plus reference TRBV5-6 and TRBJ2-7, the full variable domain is DAGVTQSPTHLIKTRGQQVTLRCSPKSGHDTVSWYQQALGQGPQFIFQYYEEEERQRGNFPDRFSGHQFPNYSSELNVNALLLGDSALYLCASARWTAGGSEQYFGPGTRLTVT.